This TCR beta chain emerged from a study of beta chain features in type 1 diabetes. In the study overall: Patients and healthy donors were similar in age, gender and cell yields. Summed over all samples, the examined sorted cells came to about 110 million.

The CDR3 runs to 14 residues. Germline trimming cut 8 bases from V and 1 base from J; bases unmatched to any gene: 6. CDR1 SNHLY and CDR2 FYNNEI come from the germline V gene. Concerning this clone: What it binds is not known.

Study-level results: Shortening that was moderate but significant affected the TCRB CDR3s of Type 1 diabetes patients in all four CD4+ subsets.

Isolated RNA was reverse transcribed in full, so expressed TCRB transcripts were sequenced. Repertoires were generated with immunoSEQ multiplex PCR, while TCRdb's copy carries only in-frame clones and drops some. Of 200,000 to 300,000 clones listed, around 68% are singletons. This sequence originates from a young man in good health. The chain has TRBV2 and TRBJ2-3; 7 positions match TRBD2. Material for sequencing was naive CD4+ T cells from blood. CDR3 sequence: CASGEGRGTDTQYF. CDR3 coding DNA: TGTGCCAGCGGGGAGGGACGGGGCACAGATACGCAGTATTTT.